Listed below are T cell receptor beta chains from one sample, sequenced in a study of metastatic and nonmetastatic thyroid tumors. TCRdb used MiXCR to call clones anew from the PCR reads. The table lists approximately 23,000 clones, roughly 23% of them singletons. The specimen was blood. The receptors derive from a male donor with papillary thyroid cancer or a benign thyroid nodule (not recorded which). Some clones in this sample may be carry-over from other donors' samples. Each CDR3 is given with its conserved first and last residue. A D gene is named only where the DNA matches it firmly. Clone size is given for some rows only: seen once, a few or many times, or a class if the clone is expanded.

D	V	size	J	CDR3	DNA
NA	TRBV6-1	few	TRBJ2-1	CASSEFRGDNEQFF	TGTGCCAGCAGTGAATTTAGGGGGGACAATGAGCAGTTCTTC
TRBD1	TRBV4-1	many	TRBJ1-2	CASSRFLGGGANYGYTF	TGCGCCAGCAGCCGTTTCCTGGGAGGGGGCGCTAACTATGGCTACACCTTC
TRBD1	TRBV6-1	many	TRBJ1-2	CASRNRDRGFGYTF	TGTGCCAGCAGGAATCGGGACAGGGGGTTTGGCTACACCTTC
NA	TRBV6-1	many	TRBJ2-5	CASSLYMEETQYF	TGTGCCAGCAGTCTCTACATGGAGGAGACCCAGTACTTC
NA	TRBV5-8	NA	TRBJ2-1	CASSLGRGGNEQFF	TGTGCCAGCAGCTTGGGCAGGGGAGGCAATGAGCAGTTCTTC
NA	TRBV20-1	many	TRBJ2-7	CSARDPLGHSEYEQYF	TGCAGTGCTAGAGATCCCCTCGGGCATAGCGAATACGAGCAGTACTTC
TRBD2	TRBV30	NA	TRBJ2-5	CAWSSPGLAERGTQYF	TGTGCCTGGAGCTCCCCGGGACTAGCGGAGCGTGGGACCCAGTACTTC
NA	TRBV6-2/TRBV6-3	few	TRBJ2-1	CASKSGRNEQFF	TGTGCCAGCAAATCAGGCCGCAATGAGCAGTTCTTC
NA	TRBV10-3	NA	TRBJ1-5	CAITKDRYQPQHF	TGTGCCATCACCAAGGACAGATATCAGCCCCAGCATTTT
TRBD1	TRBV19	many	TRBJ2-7	CASSIPGTGTSYEQYF	TGTGCCAGTAGTATTCCCGGGACAGGGACCTCCTACGAGCAGTACTTC
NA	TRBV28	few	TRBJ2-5	CASSLPAQETQYF	TGTGCCAGCAGTTTACCCGCCCAAGAGACCCAGTACTTC
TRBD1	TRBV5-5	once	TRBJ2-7	CASSLGTGIVVEQYF	TGTGCCAGCAGCTTAGGGACAGGGATCGTGGTCGAGCAGTACTTC
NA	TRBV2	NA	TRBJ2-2	CASSGPTGYDTGELFF	TGTGCCAGCAGTGGGCCCACAGGTTACGACACCGGGGAGCTGTTTTTT
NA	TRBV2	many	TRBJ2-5	CASRDHPGREETQYF	TGTGCCAGCAGAGACCACCCGGGACGGGAAGAGACCCAGTACTTC
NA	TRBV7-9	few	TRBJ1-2	CASSLADDGYTF	TGTGCCAGCAGCTTAGCGGATGATGGCTACACCTTC
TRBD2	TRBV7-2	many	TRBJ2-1	CASSLGASGRSEQFF	TGTGCCAGCAGCTTAGGGGCTAGCGGGAGGTCTGAGCAGTTCTTC
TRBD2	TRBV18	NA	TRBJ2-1	CASSPASGRGFNEQFF	TGTGCCAGCTCACCAGCTAGCGGGAGAGGGTTCAATGAGCAGTTCTTC
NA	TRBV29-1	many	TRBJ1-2	CSARQANYGYTF	TGCAGCGCCAGACAGGCGAACTATGGCTACACCTTC
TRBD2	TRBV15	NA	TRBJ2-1	CATSINFGTSGANSYNEQFF	TGTGCCACCAGCATCAACTTCGGGACTAGCGGGGCGAATTCCTACAATGAGCAGTTCTTC
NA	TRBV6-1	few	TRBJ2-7	CASSEVWQGSREQYF	TGTGCCAGCAGTGAAGTTTGGCAGGGCTCGCGAGAGCAGTACTTC
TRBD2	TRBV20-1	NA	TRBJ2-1	CSVRGSPTYNEQFF	TGCAGTGTTCGCGGGAGCCCCACCTACAATGAGCAGTTCTTC
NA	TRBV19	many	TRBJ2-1	CASTIGSYNEQFF	TGTGCCAGTACCATCGGCTCTTACAATGAGCAGTTCTTC
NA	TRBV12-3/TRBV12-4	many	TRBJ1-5	CASSLGSRSYSNQPQHF	TGTGCCAGCAGTTTAGGATCGAGATCTTATAGCAATCAGCCCCAGCATTTT
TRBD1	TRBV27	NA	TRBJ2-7	CASSWTGGGYEQYF	TGTGCCAGCAGCTGGACAGGGGGCGGCTACGAGCAGTACTTC
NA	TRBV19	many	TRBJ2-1	CASSIVGSTNEQFF	TGTGCCAGTAGTATAGTGGGCAGCACCAATGAGCAGTTCTTC
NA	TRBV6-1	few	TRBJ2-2	CASRDFGHGELFF	TGTGCCAGCAGGGACTTTGGTCACGGGGAGCTGTTTTTT
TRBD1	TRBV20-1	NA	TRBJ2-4	CSARRGQGHSGF	TGCAGTGCTAGACGTGGACAGGGACATTCAGGCTTC
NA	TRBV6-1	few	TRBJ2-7	CVSVSDYPYEQYF	TGTGTCAGCGTATCAGATTACCCCTACGAGCAGTACTTC
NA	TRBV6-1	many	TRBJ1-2	CASSSTAQALGYTF	TGTGCCAGCAGTTCGACGGCTCAGGCACTTGGCTACACCTTC
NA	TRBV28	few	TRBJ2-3	CASRLKGGYSNQPQYF	TGTGCCAGCAGGCTAAAGGGGGGGTATAGCAATCAGCCCCAGTATTTT
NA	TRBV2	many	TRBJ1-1	CASSEETEINTEAFF	TGTGCCAGCAGTGAAGAGACAGAAATTAACACTGAAGCTTTCTTT
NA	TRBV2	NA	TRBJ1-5	CASSVRNSNQPQHF	TGTGCCAGCAGTGTGCGCAATAGCAATCAGCCCCAGCATTTT
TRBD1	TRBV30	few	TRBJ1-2	CAWRDAGGGYTF	TGTGCCTGGAGGGACGCAGGGGGCGGCTACACCTTC
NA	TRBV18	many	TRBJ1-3	CASSPTGASGNTIYF	TGTGCCAGCTCACCAACAGGCGCCTCTGGAAACACCATATATTTT
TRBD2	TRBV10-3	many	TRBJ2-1	CAISESWGLADNEQFF	TGTGCCATCAGTGAGTCTTGGGGACTAGCGGACAATGAGCAGTTCTTC
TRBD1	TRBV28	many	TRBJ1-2	CASSGGQGSNYGYTF	TGTGCCAGCAGTGGGGGACAGGGGAGTAACTATGGCTACACCTTC
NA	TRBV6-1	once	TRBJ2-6	CASSWGAGGANVLTF	TGTGCCAGCTCATGGGGGGCGGGTGGGGCCAACGTCCTGACTTTC
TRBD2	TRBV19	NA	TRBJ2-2	CASSTGLAMRTGELFF	TGTGCCAGTAGTACCGGACTAGCCATGAGGACCGGGGAGCTGTTTTTT
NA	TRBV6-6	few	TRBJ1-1	CASSYLENTEAFF	TGTGCCAGCAGTTACCTTGAAAACACTGAAGCTTTCTTT
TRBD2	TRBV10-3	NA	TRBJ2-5	CAIRGLAGRETQYF	TGTGCCATCAGGGGGCTAGCGGGAAGGGAGACCCAGTACTTC
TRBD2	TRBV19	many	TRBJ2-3	CASRLGLAETDTQYF	TGTGCCAGTAGACTTGGACTAGCGGAAACAGATACGCAGTATTTT
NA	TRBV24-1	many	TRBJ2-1	CATSGRHNEQFF	TGTGCCACCAGTGGTAGACACAATGAGCAGTTCTTC
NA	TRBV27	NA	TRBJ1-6	CASSRTDSPLHF	TGTGCCAGCAGCCGGACAGATTCACCCCTCCACTTT
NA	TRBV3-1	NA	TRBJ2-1	CASSLSQAGHYNEQFF	TGTGCCAGCAGCCTAAGCCAGGCGGGTCACTACAATGAGCAGTTCTTC
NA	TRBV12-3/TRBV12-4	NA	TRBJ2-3	CASSKPGSKSGTQYF	TGTGCCAGCAGCAAACCCGGGTCCAAAAGCGGTACGCAGTATTTT
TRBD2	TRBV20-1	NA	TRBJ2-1	CSARDASGRAYYNEQFF	TGCAGTGCTAGAGACGCTAGCGGGAGGGCCTACTACAATGAGCAGTTCTTC